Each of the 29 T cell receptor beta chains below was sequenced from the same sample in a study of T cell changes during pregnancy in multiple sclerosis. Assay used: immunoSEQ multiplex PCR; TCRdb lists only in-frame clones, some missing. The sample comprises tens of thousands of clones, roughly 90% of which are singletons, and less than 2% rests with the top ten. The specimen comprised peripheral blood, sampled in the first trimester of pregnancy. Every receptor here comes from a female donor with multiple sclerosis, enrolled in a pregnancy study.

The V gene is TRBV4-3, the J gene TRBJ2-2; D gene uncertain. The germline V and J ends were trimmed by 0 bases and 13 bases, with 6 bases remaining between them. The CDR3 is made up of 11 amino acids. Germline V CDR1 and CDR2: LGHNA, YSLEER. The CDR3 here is CASSQDGPLFF. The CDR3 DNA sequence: TGCGCCAGCAGCCAAGATGGCCCGCTGTTTTTT.

The chain's CDR3 is CAWRGQSDTEAFF. The CDR3 DNA follows: TGTGCCTGGAGGGGCCAATCGGACACTGAAGCTTTCTTT. J is TRBJ1-1 and V is TRBV30; no definite D call. Per germline, CDR1 GTSNPN and CDR2 SVGIG (reference sequence). CDR3 length equals 13 residues. Trimming left V 3 bases short and J 3 bases short, with 11 bases between.

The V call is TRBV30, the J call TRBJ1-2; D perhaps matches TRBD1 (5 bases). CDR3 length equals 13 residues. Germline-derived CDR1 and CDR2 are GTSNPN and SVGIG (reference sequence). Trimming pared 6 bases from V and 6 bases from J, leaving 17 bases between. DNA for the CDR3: TGTGCCTGCACGTCCGGCTGGGGGGATGGCTACACCTTC. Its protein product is CACTSGWGDGYTF.

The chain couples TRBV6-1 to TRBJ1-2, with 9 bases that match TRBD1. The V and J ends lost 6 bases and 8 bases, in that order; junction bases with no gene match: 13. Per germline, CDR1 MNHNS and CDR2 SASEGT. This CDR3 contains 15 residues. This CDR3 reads CASSEAGTGSPGYTF. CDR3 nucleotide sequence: TGTGCCAGCAGCGAGGCCGGGACAGGGAGCCCCGGCTACACCTTC.

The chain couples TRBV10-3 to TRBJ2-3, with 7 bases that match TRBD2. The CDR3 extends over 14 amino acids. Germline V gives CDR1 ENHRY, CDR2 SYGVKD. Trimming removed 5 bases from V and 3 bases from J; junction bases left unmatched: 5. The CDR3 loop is CAISLVGLTDTQYF. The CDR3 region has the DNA TGTGCCATCAGTCTGGTGGGACTAACAGATACGCAGTATTTT.

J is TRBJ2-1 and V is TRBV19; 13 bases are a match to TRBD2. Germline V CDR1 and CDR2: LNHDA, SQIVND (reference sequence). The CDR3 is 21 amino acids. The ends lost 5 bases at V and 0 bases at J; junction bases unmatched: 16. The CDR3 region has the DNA TGTGCCAGTAGTTTTCCTTCGAGACTAGCGGGAGGTTCTAGCTCCTACAATGAGCAGTTCTTC. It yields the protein CASSFPSRLAGGSSSYNEQFF.

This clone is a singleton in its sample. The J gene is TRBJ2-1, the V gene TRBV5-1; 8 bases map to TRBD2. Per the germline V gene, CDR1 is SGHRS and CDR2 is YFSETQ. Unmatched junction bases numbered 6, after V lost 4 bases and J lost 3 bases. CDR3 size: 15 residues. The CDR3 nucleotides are TGCGCCAGCAGCACCACTAGCGGTGACTACAATGAGCAGTTCTTC. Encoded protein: CASSTTSGDYNEQFF.

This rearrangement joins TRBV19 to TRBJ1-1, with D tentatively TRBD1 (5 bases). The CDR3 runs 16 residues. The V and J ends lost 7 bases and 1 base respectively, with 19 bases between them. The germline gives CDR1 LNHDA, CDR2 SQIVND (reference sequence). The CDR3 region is CASTAGRGARNTEAFF. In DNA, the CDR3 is TGTGCCAGTACCGCGGGACGCGGGGCTCGGAACACTGAAGCTTTCTTT.

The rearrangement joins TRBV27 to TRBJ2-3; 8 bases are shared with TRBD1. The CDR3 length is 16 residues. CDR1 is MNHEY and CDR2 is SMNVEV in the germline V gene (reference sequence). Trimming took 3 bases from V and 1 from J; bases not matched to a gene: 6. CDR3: CASSFLETGGTDTQYF. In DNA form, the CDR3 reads TGTGCCAGCAGTTTCCTCGAGACAGGGGGCACAGATACGCAGTATTTT.

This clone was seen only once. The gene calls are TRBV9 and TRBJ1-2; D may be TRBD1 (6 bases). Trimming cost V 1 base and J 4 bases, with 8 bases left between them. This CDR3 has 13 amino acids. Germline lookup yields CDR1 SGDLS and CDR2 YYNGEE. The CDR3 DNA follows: TGTGCCAGCAGCGTAAAGGACAGCTATGGCTACACCTTC. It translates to CASSVKDSYGYTF. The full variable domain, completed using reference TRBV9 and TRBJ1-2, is DSGVTQTPKHLITATGQRVTLRCSPRSGDLSVYWYQQSLDQGLQFLIQYYNGEERAKGNILERFSAQQFPDLHSELNLSSLELGDSALYFCASSVKDSYGYTFGSGTRLTVV.

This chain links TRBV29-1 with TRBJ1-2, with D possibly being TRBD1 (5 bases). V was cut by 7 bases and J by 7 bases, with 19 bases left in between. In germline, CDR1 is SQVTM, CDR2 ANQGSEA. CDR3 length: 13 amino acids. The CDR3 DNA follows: TGCAGCGGCGGGGACCGTGTGAACAGTGGCTACACCTTC. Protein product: CSGGDRVNSGYTF.

This CDR3 is CASSLRGANTEAFF. The DNA for the CDR3 is TGTGCCAGTAGTTTGCGGGGGGCGAACACTGAAGCTTTCTTT. The J gene is TRBJ1-1, the V gene TRBV19; maybe TRBD1 (6 bases). Germline V gene data show CDR1 as LNHDA and CDR2 as SQIVND (reference sequence). The CDR3 runs 14 residues. Trimming took off 5 bases at V and 1 base at J, with 11 bases between the two ends.

The CDR3 reads CAFGTGSPTYTQYF. CDR3 DNA sequence: TGTGCCTTTGGGACAGGGTCCCCGACCTATACGCAGTATTTT. The V and J genes are TRBV7-2 and TRBJ2-3; 9 positions agree with TRBD1. V trimming: 11 bases; J trimming: 7 bases; junction bases outside the gene matches: 13. CDR3 length: 14 residues. CDR1 and CDR2 (germline): SGHTA, FQGNSA.

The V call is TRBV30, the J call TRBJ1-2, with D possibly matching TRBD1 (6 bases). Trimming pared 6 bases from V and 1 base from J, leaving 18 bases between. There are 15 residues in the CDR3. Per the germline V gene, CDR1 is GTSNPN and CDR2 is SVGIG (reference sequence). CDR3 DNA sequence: TGTGCCTGCAACTCCGGGACACTCTTTAACTATGGCTACACCTTC. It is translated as CACNSGTLFNYGYTF.

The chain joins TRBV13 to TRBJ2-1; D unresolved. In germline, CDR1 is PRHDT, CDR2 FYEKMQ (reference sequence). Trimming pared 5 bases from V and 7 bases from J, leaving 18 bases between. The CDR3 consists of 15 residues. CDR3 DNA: TGTGCCAGCAGCCCCCGGAGCAACCCCAAGAATGAGCAGTTCTTC. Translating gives CASSPRSNPKNEQFF.

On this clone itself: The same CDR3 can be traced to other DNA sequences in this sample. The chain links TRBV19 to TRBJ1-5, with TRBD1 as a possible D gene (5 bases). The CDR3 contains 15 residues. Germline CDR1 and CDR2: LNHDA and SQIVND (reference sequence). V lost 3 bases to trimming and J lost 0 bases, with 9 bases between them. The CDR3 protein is CASSIDRASNQPQHF. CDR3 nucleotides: TGTGCCAGTAGTATTGACAGAGCTAGCAATCAGCCCCAGCATTTT.

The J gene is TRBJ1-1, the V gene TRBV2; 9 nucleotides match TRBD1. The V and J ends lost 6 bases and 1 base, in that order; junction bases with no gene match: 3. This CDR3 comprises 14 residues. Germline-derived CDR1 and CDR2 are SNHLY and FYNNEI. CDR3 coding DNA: TGTGCCAGCAGGGGACAGGGACCGAACACTGAAGCTTTCTTT. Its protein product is CASRGQGPNTEAFF.

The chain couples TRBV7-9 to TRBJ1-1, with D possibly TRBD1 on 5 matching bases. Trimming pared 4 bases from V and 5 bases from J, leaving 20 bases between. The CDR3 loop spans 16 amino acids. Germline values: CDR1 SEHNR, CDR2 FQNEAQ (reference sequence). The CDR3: CASSSMGVSGRTEAFF. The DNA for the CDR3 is TGTGCCAGCAGCTCAATGGGGGTTTCTGGGAGGACTGAAGCTTTCTTT.

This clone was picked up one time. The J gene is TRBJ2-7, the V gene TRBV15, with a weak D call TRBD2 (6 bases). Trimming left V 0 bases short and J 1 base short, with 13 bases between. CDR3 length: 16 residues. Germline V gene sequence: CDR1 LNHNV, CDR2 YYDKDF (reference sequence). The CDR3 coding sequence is TGTGCCACCAGCAGAGATCGGCATAGCGGATCCTACGAGCAGTACTTC. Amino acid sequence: CATSRDRHSGSYEQYF.

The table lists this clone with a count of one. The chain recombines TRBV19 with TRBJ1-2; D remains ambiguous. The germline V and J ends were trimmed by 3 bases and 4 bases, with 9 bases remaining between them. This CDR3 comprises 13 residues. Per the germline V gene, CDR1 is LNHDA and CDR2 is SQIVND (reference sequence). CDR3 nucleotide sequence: TGTGCCAGTAGTATTACATCGTCCTATGGCTACACCTTC. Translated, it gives CASSITSSYGYTF.

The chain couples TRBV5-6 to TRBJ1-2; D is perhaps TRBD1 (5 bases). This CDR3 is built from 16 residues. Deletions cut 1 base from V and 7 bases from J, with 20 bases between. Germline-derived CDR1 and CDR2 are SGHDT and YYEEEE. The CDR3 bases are TGTGCCAGCAGCTTGATGGCTGGGACGGAGGGTTTTGGCTACACCTTC. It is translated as CASSLMAGTEGFGYTF.

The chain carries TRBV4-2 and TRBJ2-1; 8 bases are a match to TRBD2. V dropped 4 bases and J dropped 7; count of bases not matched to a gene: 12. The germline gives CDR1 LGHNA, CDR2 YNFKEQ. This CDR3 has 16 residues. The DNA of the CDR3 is TGTGCCAGCAGCCCCATCCAGAGCGGGAGAGGGAATGAGCAGTTCTTC. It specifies CASSPIQSGRGNEQFF.

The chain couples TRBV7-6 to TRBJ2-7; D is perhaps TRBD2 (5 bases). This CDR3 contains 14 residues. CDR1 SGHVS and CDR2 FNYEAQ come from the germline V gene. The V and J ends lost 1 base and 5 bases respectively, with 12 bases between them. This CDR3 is CASSLGGSYDEQYF. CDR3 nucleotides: TGTGCCAGCAGCTTAGGTGGGAGTTACGACGAGCAGTACTTC.

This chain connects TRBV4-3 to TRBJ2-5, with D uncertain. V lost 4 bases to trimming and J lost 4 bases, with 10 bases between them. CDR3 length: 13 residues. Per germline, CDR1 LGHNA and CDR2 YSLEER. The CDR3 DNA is TGCGCCAGCAGCCCCTACTATCGAGAGACCCAGTACTTC. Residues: CASSPYYRETQYF.

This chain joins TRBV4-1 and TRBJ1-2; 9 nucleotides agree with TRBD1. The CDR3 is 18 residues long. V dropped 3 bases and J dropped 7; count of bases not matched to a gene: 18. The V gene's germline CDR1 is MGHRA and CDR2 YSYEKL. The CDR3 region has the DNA TGCGCCAGCAGCCAGTCCCGCGAGCTGGGACAGGGTGAGACTGGCTACACCTTC. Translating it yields CASSQSRELGQGETGYTF.

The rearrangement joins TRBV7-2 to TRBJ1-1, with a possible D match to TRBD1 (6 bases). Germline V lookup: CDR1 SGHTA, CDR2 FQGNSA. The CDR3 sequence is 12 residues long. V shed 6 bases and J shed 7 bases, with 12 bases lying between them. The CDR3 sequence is CASRPGQIEAFF. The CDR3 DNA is TGTGCCAGCAGACCCGGACAGATTGAAGCTTTCTTT.

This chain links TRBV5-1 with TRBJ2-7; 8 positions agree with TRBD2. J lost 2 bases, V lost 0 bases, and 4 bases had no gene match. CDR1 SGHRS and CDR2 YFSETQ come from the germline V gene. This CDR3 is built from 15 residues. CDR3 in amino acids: CASSLVSGATYEQYF. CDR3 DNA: TGCGCCAGCAGCTTGGTTAGCGGGGCAACCTACGAGCAGTACTTC.

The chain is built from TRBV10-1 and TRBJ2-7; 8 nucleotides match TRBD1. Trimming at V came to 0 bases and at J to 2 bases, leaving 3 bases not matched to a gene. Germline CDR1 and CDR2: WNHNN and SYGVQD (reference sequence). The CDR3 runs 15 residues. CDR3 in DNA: TGCGCCAGCAGTGAGTCGACAGGGGCCCCCTACGAGCAGTACTTC. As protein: CASSESTGAPYEQYF.

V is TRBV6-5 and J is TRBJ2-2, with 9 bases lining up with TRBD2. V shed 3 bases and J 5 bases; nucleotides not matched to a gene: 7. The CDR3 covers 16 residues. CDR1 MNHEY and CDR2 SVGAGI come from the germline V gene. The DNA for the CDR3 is TGTGCCAGCAGTTATCTTAGGACTAGCGCTACCGGGGAGCTGTTTTTT. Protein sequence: CASSYLRTSATGELFF.